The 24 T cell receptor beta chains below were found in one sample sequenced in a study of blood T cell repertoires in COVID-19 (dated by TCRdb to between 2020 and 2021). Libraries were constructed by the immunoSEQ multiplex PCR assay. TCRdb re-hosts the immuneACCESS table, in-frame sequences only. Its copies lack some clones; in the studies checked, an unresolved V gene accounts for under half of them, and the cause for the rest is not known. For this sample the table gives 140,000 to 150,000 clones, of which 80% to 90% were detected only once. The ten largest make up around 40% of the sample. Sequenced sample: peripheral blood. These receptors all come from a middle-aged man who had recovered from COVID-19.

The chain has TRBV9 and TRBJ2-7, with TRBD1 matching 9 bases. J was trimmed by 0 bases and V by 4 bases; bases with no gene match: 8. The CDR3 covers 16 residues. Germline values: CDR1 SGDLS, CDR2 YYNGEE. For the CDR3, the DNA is TGTGCCAGCAGCACCTCGACAGGGGGAACCTCCTACGAGCAGTACTTC. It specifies CASSTSTGGTSYEQYF.

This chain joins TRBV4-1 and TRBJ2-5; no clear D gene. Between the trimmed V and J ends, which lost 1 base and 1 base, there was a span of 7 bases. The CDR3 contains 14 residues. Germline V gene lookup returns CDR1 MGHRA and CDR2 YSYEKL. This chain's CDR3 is CASSQVEVQETQYF. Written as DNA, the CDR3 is TGCGCCAGCAGCCAAGTTGAGGTCCAAGAGACCCAGTACTTC.

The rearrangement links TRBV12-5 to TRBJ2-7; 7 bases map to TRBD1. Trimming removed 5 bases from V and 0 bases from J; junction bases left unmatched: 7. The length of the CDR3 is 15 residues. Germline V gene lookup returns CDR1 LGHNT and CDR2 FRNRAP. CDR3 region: CASGQGQVSSYEQYF. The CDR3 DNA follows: TGTGCTAGTGGTCAAGGACAGGTGAGCTCCTACGAGCAGTACTTC.

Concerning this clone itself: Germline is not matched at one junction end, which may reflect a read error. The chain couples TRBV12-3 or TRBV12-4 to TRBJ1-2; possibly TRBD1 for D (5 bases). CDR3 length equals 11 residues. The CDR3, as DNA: TGTGCCAGCAGTTTCGAGCGGGGGAAGAACTTC. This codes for CASSFERGKNF.

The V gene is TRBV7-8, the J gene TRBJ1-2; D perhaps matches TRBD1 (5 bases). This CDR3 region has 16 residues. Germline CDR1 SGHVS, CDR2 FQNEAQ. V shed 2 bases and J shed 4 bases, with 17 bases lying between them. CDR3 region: CASSLHIRDFFYGYTF. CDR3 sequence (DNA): TGTGCCAGCAGCTTACATATCCGGGACTTTTTCTATGGCTACACCTTC.

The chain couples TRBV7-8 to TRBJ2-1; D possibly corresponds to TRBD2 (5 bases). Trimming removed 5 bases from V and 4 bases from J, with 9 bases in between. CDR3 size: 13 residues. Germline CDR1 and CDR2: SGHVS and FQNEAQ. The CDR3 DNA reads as TGTGCCAGCAGCCACGGGATTTACAATGAGCAGTTCTTC. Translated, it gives CASSHGIYNEQFF.

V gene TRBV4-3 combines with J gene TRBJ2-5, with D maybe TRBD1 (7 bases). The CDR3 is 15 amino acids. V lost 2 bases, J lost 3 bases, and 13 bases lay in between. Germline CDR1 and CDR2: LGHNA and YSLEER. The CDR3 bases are TGCGCCAGCAGCCAACGACTAGACAGGGAAGAGACCCAGTACTTC. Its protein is CASSQRLDREETQYF.

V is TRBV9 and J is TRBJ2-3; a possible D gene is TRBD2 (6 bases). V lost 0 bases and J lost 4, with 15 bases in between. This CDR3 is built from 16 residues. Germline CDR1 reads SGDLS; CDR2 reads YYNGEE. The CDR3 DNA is TGTGCCAGCAGCGTAGATATCATAGGAGGGCCAGATACGCAGTATTTT. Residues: CASSVDIIGGPDTQYF.

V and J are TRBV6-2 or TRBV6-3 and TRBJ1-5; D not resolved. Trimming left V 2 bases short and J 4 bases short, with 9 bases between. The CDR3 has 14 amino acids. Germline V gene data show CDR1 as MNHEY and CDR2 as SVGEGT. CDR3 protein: CASSYGRLNQPQHF. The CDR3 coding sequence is TGTGCCAGCAGTTACGGTAGACTTAATCAGCCCCAGCATTTT.

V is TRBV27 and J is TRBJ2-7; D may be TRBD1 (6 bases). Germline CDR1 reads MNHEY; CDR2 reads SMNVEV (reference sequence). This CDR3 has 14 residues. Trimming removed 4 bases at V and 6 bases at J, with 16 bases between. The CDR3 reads CASSSTGNTAEQYF. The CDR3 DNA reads TGTGCCAGCAGTTCCACAGGGAATACGGCCGAGCAGTACTTC.

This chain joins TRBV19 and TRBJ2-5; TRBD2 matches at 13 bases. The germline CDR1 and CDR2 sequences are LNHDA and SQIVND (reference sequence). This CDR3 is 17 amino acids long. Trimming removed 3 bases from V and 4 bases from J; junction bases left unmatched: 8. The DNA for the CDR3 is TGTGCCAGTAGTATGAGACTAGCGGGGGGACGGTCAGAGACCCAGTACTTC. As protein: CASSMRLAGGRSETQYF.

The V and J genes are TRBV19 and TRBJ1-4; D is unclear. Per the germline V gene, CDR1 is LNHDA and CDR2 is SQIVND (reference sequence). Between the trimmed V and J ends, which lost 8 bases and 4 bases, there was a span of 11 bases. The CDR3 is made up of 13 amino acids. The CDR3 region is CASSDSYNEKLFF. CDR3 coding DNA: TGTGCCAGTTCTGATAGCTATAATGAAAAACTGTTTTTT.

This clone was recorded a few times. CDR3 sequence (DNA): TGCGCCAGCAGCTTGGCCGGGACAGGGATCTTTGATGAGCAGTTCTTC. It translates to CASSLAGTGIFDEQFF. The rearrangement uses TRBV5-1 and TRBJ2-1; TRBD1 matches 9 bases. Germline V CDR1 and CDR2: SGHRS, YFSETQ. V lost 0 bases and J lost 8; bases outside the gene matches: 9. CDR3 length equals 16 residues.

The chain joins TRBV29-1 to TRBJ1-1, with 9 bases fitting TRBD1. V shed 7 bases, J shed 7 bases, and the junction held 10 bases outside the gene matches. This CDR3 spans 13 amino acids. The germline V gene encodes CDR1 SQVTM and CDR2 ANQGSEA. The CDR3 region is CSGYRGRLGEAFF. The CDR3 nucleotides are TGCAGCGGCTACAGGGGGCGCTTGGGTGAAGCTTTCTTT. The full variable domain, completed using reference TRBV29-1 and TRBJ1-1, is SAVISQKPSRDICQRGTSLTIQCQVDSQVTMMFWYRQQPGQSLTLIATANQGSEATYESGFVIDKFPISRPNLTFSTLTVSNMSPEDSSIYLCSGYRGRLGEAFFGQGTRLTVV.

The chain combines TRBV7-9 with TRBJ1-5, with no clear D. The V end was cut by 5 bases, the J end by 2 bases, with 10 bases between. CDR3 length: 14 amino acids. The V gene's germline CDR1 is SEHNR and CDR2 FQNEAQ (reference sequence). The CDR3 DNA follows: TGTGCCAGCAGCCCGGGTGTAGGCAATCAGCCCCAGCATTTT. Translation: CASSPGVGNQPQHF. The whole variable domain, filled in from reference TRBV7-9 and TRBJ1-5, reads DTGVSQNPRHKITKRGQNVTFRCDPISEHNRLYWYRQTLGQGPEFLTYFQNEAQLEKSRLLSDRFSAERPKGSFSTLEIQRTEQGDSAMYLCASSPGVGNQPQHFGDGTRLSIL.

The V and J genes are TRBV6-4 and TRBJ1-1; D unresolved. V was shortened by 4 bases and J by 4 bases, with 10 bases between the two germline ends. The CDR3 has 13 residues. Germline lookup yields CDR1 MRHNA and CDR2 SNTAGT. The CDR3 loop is CASSAGFGTEAFF. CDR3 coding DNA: TGTGCCAGCAGTGCAGGTTTTGGCACTGAAGCTTTCTTT.

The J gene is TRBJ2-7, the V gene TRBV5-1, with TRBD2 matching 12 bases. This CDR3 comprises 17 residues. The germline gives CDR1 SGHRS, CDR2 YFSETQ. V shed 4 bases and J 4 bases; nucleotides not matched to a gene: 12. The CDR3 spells CASSPEWLAGGQYEQYF. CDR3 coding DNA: TGCGCCAGCAGCCCCGAGTGGCTAGCGGGGGGGCAGTACGAGCAGTACTTC. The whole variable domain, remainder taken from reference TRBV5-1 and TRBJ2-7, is KAGVTQTPRYLIKTRGQQVTLSCSPISGHRSVSWYQQTPGQGLQFLFEYFSETQRNKGNFPGRFSGRQFSNSRSEMNVSTLELGDSALYLCASSPEWLAGGQYEQYFGPGTRLTVT.

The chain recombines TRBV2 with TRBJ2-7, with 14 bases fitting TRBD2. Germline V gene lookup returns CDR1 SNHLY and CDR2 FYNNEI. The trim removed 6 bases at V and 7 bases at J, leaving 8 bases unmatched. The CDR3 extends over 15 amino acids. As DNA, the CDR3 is TGTGCCAGCAGCGCCCGGACTAGCGGGGGGAGAGAGCAGTACTTC. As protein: CASSARTSGGREQYF.

The CDR3 region has the DNA TGTGCCAGCAGTGTGGGACAGGGTACCTACGAGCAGTACTTC. Its protein is CASSVGQGTYEQYF. The V gene is TRBV25-1, the J gene TRBJ2-7; TRBD1 matches 9 bases. Unmatched junction bases numbered 3, after V lost 4 bases and J lost 2 bases. Germline CDR1 MGHDK, CDR2 SYGVNS. The CDR3 runs to 14 residues.

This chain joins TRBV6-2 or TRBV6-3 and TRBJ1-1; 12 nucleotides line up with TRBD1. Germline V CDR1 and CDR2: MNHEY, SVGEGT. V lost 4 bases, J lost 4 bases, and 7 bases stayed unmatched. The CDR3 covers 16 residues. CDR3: CASSSSGTGGPTEAFF. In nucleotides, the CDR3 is TGTGCCAGCAGTTCCTCCGGGACAGGGGGCCCCACTGAAGCTTTCTTT.

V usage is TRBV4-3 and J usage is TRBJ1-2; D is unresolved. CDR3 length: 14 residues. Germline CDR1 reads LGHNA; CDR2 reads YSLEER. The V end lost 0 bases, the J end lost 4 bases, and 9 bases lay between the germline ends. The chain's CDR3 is CASSQDLQVYGYTF. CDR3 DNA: TGCGCCAGCAGCCAAGATTTGCAGGTCTATGGCTACACCTTC.

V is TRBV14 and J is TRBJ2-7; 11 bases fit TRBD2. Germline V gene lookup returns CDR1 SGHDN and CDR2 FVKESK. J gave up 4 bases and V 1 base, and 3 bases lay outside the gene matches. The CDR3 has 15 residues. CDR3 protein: CASSQASGGTYEQYF. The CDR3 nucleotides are TGTGCCAGCAGCCAAGCTAGCGGGGGGACTTACGAGCAGTACTTC. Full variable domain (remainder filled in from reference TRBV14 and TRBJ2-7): EAGVTQFPSHSVIEKGQTVTLRCDPISGHDNLYWYRRVMGKEIKFLLHFVKESKQDESGMPNNRFLAERTGGTYSTLKVQPAELEDSGVYFCASSQASGGTYEQYFGPGTRLTVT.

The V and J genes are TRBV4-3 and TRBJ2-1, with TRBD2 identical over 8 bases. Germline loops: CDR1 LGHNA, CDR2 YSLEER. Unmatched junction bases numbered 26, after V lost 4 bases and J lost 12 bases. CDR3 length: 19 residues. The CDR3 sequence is CASSRATHARTSTTRRQFF. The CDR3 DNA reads TGCGCCAGCAGCCGCGCAACGCATGCCCGGACTAGCACGACCCGCCGGCAGTTCTTC.

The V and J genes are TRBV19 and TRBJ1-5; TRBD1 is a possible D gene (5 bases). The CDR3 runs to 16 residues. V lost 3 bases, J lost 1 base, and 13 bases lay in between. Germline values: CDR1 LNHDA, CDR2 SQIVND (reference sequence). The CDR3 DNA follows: TGTGCCAGTAGTATTTGGGGGAGGGAAAGCAATCAGCCCCAGCATTTT. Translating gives CASSIWGRESNQPQHF.